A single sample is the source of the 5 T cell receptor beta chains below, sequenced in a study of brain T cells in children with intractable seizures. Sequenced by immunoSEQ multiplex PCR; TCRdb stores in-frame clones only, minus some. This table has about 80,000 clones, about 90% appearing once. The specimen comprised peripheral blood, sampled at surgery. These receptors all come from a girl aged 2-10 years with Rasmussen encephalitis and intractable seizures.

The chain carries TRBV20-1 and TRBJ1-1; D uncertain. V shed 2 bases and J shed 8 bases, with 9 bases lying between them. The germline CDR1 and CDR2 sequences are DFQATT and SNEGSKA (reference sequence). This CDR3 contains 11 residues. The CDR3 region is CSARIGQEAFF. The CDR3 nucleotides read TGCAGTGCTAGAATTGGGCAGGAAGCTTTCTTT.

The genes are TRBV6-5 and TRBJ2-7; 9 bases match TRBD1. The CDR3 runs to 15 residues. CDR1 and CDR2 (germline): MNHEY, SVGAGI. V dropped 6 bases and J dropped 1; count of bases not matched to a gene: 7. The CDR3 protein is CASRGDRAGSYEQYF. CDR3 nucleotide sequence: TGTGCCAGCAGGGGGGACAGGGCGGGGTCCTACGAGCAGTACTTC.

CDR3: CASSLGELKLFF. CDR3 in DNA: TGTGCCAGCAGTTTAGGGGAGCTTAAACTGTTTTTT. V gene TRBV28 combines with J gene TRBJ1-4; no reliable D call. Germline values: CDR1 MDHEN, CDR2 SYDVKM. The germline V and J ends were trimmed by 2 bases and 11 bases, with 9 bases remaining between them. This CDR3 contains 12 residues.

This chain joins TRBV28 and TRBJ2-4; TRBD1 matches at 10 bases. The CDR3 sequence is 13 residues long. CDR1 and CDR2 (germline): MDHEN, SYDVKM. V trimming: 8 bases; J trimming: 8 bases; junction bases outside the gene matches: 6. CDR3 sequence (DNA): TGTGCCAGCGAGACAGGGGGCAGCGACATTCAGTACTTC. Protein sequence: CASETGGSDIQYF. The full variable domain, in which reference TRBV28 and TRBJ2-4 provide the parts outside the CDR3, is DVKVTQSSRYLVKRTGEKVFLECVQDMDHENMFWYRQDPGLGLRLIYFSYDVKMKEKGDIPEGYSVSREKKERFSLILESASTNQTSMYLCASETGGSDIQYFGAGTRLSVL.

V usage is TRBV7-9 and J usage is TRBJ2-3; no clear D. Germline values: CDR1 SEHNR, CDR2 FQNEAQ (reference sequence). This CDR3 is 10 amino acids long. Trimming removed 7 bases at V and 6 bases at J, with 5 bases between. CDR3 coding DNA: TGTGCCAGCACGGCCGATACGCAGTATTTT. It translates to CASTADTQYF.